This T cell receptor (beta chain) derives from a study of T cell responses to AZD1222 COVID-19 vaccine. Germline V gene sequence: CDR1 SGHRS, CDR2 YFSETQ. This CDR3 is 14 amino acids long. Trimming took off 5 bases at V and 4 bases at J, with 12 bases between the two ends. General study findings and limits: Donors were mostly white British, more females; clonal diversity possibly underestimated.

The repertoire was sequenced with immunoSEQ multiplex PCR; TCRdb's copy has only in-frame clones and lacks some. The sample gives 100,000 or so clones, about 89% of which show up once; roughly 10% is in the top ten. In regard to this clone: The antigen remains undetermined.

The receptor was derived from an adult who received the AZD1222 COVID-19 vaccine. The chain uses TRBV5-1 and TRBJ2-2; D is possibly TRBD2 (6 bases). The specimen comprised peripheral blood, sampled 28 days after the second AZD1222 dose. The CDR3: CASSGEASTGELFF. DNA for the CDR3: TGCGCCAGCAGTGGGGAGGCGAGCACCGGGGAGCTGTTTTTT.